The clone carrying this T cell receptor (beta chain) was observed a few times. This sample's TCRbeta library carried unique molecular identifier barcodes. TCRdb reanalysed the PCR reads using MiXCR and keeps one entry per CDR3 protein. The data hold about 340,000 distinct CDR3 sequences, with more than 10% observed a single time. The data are from a study of T-cell reconstitution after alpha-beta-depleted transplantation in children. The receptor comes from a human donor who donated a stem cell graft to a child with Fanconi anemia. Sequences were derived from PBMCs, sampled from the stem cell graft.

The CDR3 here is CASATDGNQPQHF. The CDR3, as DNA: TGTGCCAGCGCCACGGACGGCAATCAGCCCCAGCATTTT. The V gene is TRBV6-5, the J gene TRBJ1-5; D not certain. CDR1 is MNHEY, CDR2 SVGAGI, per germline. CDR3 length: 13 amino acids. V was cut by 8 bases and J by 2 bases, with 10 bases left in between.